The 5 T cell receptor beta chains in this list originate from one sample, sequenced in a study of early T cells in non-severe SARS-CoV-2 infection. MiXCR was run by TCRdb on the 5' RACE reads, yielding one entry per CDR3 protein. The sample lists approximately 50,000 distinct CDR3 sequences; roughly 8.2% were seen once. Source material: whole blood. The source is an adult who was a healthcare worker with PCR-confirmed SARS-CoV-2 infection or an uninfected control (not recorded which).

This clonotype was counted a few times. V is TRBV7-9 and J is TRBJ2-1; a possible D gene is TRBD1 (5 bases). Trimming stripped 7 bases from V and 1 base from J, with 11 bases between. CDR1 SEHNR and CDR2 FQNEAQ come from the germline V gene (reference sequence). The CDR3 runs to 14 residues. As DNA, the CDR3 is TGTGCCAGCAAGACAGTGGGGTCCTACAATGAGCAGTTCTTC. Amino acid sequence: CASKTVGSYNEQFF.

V is TRBV28 and J is TRBJ1-6, with a tentative D call TRBD1 (5 bases). V shed 3 bases and J shed 0 bases, with 9 bases lying between them. CDR3 length: 16 residues. Looked up from germline, CDR1 is MDHEN and CDR2 is SYDVKM. The CDR3 nucleotides read TGTGCCAGCAGTTTGGGTGGGACCTCCTATAATTCACCCCTCCACTTT. It yields the protein CASSLGGTSYNSPLHF. Using reference TRBV28 and TRBJ1-6 for the parts outside the CDR3, the full variable domain is DVKVTQSSRYLVKRTGEKVFLECVQDMDHENMFWYRQDPGLGLRLIYFSYDVKMKEKGDIPEGYSVSREKKERFSLILESASTNQTSMYLCASSLGGTSYNSPLHFGNGTRLTVT.

This clonotype was seen a few times. The chain joins TRBV9 to TRBJ2-7, with 10 bases matching TRBD2. Germline V lookup: CDR1 SGDLS, CDR2 YYNGEE. The length of the CDR3 is 15 residues. Trimming took 4 bases from V and 2 from J; bases not matched to a gene: 6. CDR3 DNA: TGTGCCAGCAGCCTCGGACTAGCGGAGCCCTACGAGCAGTACTTC. It translates to CASSLGLAEPYEQYF.

The chain uses TRBV6-1 and TRBJ1-6; D might be TRBD1 (5 bases). This CDR3 region has 13 residues. From germline, CDR1 is MNHNS and CDR2 SASEGT. V was clipped by 4 bases and J by 6 bases, with 7 bases between them. The CDR3 spells CASSGQPNSPLHF. In DNA form, the CDR3 reads TGTGCCAGCAGTGGACAGCCTAATTCACCCCTCCACTTT.

This clonotype was seen many times. The rearrangement uses TRBV7-8 and TRBJ2-1, with TRBD1 as a possible D gene (5 bases). Trimming shortened V by 1 base and J by 6 bases, and 10 bases separated the two germline ends. Looked up from germline, CDR1 is SGHVS and CDR2 is FQNEAQ. The CDR3 is made up of 14 amino acids. Here the CDR3 DNA reads TGTGCCAGCAGCTTAGGACAGACCATCAATGAGCAGTTCTTC. Residues: CASSLGQTINEQFF.